This TCR beta chain was recorded in a study of monozygotic twins with inflammatory bowel disease. General observations from the study: In the analysis, different T cell subtypes could not be told apart. Against healthy co-twins, IBD patients had lower TCRbeta diversity (measured by inverse Simpson).

CDR1 is MGHRA, CDR2 YSYEKL, per germline. The CDR3 contains 14 residues. UMIs were attached via template switching, each with a 6-nucleotide sample barcode. Nested PCRs (roughly 16 and 10 cycles, two total) were applied to TCRalpha and TCRbeta cDNA. TCRdb processed the 5' RACE reads again and assigns one entry to each CDR3 protein, with no DNA. This sample's table has 400,000 to 500,000 distinct CDR3 sequences. Comments on this clonotype: Its target is unknown.

This clonotype originated in a human donor with ulcerative colitis or Crohn's disease, or a healthy co-twin of an affected twin (not recorded which). The V and J genes are TRBV4-1 and TRBJ2-5. The source material was blood. The CDR3 is CASSQGPAAETQYF.